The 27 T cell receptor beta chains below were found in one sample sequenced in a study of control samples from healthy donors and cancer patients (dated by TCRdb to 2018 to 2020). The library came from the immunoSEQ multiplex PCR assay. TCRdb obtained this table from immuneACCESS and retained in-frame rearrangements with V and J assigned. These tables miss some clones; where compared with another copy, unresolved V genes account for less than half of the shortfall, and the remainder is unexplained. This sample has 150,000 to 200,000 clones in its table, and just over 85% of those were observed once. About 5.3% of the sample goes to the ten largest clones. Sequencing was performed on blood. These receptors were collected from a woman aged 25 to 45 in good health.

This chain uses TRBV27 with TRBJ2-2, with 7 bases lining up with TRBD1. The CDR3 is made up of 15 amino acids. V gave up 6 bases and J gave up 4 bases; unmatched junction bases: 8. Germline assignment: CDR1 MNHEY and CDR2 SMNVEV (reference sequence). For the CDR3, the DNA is TGTGCCAGCAGGCAGACAGGGATGGGCACCGGGGAGCTGTTTTTT. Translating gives CASRQTGMGTGELFF.

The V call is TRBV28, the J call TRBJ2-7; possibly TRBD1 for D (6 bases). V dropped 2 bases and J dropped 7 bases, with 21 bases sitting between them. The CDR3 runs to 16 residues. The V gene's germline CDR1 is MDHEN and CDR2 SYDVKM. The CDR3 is CASSLGRGHQDGEQYF. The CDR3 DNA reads TGTGCCAGCAGTTTAGGCAGGGGTCACCAGGATGGTGAGCAGTACTTC.

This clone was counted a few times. The CDR3: CASSSRRDTQYF. The CDR3 coding sequence is TGTGCCAGCAGTTCCCGGAGAGATACGCAGTATTTT. V usage is TRBV28 and J usage is TRBJ2-3; D not certain. Trimming took 4 bases from V and 5 from J, leaving 7 bases between them. In germline, CDR1 is MDHEN, CDR2 SYDVKM. The length of the CDR3 is 12 residues.

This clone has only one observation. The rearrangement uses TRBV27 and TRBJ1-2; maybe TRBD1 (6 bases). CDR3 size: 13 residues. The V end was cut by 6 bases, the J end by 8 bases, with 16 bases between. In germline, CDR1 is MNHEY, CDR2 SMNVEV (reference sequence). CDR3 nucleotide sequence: TGTGCCAGCAGACCCCACCAGGGGTTGGGCTACACCTTC. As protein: CASRPHQGLGYTF.

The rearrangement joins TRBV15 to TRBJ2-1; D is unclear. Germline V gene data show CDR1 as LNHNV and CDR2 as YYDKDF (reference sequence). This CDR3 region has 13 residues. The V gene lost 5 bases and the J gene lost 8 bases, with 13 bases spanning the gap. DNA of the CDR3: TGTGCCACCAGCCCAGGCCTAGGACATGAGCAGTTCTTC. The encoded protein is CATSPGLGHEQFF. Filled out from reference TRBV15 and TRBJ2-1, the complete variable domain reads DAMVIQNPRYQVTQFGKPVTLSCSQTLNHNVMYWYQQKSSQAPKLLFHYYDKDFNNEADTPDNFQSRRPNTSFCFLDIRSPGLGDTAMYLCATSPGLGHEQFFGPGTRLTVL.

CDR3 nucleotide sequence: TGTGCCAGCAGCCCCCGGGACAGGGGAAACACTGAAGCTTTCTTT. This translates into CASSPRDRGNTEAFF. The chain recombines TRBV7-2 with TRBJ1-1; 10 nucleotides agree with TRBD1. The CDR3 totals 15 residues. Trimming at V came to 5 bases and at J to 2 bases, leaving 5 bases not matched to a gene. Germline CDR1 SGHTA, CDR2 FQGNSA.

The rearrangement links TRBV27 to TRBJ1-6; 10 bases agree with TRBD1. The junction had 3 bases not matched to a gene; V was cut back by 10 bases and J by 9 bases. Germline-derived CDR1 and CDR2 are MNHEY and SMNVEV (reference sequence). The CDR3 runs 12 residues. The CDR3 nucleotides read TGTGCCACCCGGACAGGGGGTTCACCCCTCCACTTT. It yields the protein CATRTGGSPLHF.

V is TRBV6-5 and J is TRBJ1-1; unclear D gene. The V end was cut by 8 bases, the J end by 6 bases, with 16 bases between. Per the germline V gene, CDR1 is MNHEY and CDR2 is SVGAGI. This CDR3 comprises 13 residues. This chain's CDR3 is CASLKAFRAEAFF. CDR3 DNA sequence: TGTGCCAGCCTGAAAGCCTTCCGGGCTGAAGCTTTCTTT.

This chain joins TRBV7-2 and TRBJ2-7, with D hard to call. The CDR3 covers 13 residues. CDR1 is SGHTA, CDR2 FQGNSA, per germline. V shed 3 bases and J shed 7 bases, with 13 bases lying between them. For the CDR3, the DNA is TGTGCCAGCAGCTTTCAAAGTGGTGGGGAGCAGTACTTC. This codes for CASSFQSGGEQYF.

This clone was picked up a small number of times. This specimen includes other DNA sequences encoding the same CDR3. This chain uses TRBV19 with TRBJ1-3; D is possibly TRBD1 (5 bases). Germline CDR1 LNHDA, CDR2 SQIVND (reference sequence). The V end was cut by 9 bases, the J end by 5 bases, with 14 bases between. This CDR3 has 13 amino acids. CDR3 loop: CASQGRGRNTIYF. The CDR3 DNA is TGTGCCAGCCAGGGAAGAGGGCGAAACACCATATATTTT.

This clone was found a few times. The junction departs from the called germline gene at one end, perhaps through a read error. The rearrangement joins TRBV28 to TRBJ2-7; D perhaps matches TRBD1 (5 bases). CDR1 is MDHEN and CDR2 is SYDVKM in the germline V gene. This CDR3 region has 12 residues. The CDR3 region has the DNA TGTGCCAGCAGTCCCAGAGACAGAGCCCTTTTGTTC. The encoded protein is CASSPRDRALLF.

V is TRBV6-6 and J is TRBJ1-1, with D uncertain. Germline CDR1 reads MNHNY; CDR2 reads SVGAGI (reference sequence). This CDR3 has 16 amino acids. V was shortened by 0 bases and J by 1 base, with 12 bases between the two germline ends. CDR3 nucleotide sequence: TGTGCCAGCAGTTACTCGAGTCCAGGTCGGAACACTGAAGCTTTCTTT. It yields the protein CASSYSSPGRNTEAFF.

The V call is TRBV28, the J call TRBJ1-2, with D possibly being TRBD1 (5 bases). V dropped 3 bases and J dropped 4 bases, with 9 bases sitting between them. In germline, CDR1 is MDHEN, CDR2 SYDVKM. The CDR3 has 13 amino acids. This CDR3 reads CASSFGGVYGYTF. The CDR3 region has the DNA TGTGCCAGCAGTTTTGGGGGTGTCTATGGCTACACCTTC.

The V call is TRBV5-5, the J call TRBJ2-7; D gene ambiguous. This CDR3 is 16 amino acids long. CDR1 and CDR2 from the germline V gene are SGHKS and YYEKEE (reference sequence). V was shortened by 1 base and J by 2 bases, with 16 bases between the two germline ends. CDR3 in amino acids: CASSLRSIPTTYEQYV. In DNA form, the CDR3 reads TGTGCCAGCAGCTTGCGCAGTATTCCCACTACCTACGAGCAGTACGTC.

The CDR3 DNA reads TGTGCCAGCAGCTTGCTTTCGGGGAGTGTGACAGATACGCAGTATTTT. Protein sequence: CASSLLSGSVTDTQYF. J is TRBJ2-3 and V is TRBV7-9; possible D gene TRBD2, 5 bases. The CDR3 runs to 16 residues. Germline values: CDR1 SEHNR, CDR2 FQNEAQ (reference sequence). V was trimmed by 3 bases and J by 3 bases, leaving 16 bases between them.

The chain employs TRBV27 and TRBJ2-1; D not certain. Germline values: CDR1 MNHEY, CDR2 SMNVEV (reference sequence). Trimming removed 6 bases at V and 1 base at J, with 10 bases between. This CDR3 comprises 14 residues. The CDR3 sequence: CASSEFLSYNEQFF. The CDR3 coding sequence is TGTGCCAGCAGCGAATTTCTATCCTACAATGAGCAGTTCTTC.

The CDR3 loop is CASSLGLAGAHTDTQYF. CDR3 sequence (DNA): TGTGCCAGCAGCTTAGGGCTAGCGGGGGCACACACAGATACGCAGTATTTT. The V call is TRBV7-9, the J call TRBJ2-3, with 10 bases aligning to TRBD2. CDR1 SEHNR and CDR2 FQNEAQ come from the germline V gene (reference sequence). V lost 1 base and J lost 2; bases outside the gene matches: 6. The CDR3 is 17 amino acids.

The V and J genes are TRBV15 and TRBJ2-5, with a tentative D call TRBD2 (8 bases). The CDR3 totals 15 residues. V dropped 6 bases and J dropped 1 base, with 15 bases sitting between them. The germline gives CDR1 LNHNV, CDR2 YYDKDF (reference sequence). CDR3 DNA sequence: TGTGCCACCAGTCGGGGGGGGACAGCCCAAGAGACCCAGTACTTC. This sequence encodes CATSRGGTAQETQYF.

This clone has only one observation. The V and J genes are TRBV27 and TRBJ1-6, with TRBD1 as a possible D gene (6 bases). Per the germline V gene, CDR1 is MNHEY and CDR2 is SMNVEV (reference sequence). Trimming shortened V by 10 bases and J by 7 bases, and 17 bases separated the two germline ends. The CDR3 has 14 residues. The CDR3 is CATRVGGLNSPLHF. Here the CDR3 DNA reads TGTGCCACCAGAGTCGGGGGGCTAAATTCACCCCTCCACTTT.

CDR3 sequence (DNA): TGTGCCAGCAGCCACTTGGGGACAGGGGACTACGAGCAGTACTTC. This encodes CASSHLGTGDYEQYF. This chain links TRBV7-9 with TRBJ2-7; 10 nucleotides agree with TRBD1. The V gene's germline CDR1 is SEHNR and CDR2 FQNEAQ (reference sequence). The CDR3 covers 15 residues. The junction had 7 bases not matched to a gene; V was cut back by 5 bases and J by 3 bases.

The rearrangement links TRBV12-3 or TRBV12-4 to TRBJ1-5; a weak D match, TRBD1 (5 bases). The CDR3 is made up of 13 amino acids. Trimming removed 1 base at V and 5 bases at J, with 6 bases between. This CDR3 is CASSLEGYQPQHF. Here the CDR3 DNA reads TGTGCCAGCAGTTTAGAGGGGTATCAGCCCCAGCATTTT.

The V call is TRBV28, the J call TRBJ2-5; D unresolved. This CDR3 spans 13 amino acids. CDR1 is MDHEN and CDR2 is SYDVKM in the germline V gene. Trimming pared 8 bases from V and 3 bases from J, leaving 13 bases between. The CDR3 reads CASALPGEETQYF. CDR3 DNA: TGTGCCAGCGCCCTACCGGGCGAAGAGACCCAGTACTTC.

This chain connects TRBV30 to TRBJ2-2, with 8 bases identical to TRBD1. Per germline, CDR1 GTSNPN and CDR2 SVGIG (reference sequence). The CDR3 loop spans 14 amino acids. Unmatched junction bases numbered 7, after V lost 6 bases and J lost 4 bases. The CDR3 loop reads CACRQGSSTGELFF. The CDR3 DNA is TGTGCCTGTCGACAGGGGTCAAGCACCGGGGAGCTGTTTTTT.

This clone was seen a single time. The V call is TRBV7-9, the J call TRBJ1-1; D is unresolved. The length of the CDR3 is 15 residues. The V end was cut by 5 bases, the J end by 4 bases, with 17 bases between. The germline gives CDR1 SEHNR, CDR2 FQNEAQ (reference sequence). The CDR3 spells CASSPPGAYATEAFF. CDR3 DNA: TGTGCCAGCAGCCCCCCTGGAGCGTATGCCACTGAAGCTTTCTTT.

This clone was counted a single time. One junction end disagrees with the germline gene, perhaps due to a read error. CDR3 protein: CASSLGRVTHGYTF. The CDR3 nucleotides are TGTGCCAGCAGCCTAGGGAGGGTGACGCATGGCTACACCTTC. This rearrangement joins TRBV13 to TRBJ1-2, with D hard to call. The CDR3 sequence is 14 residues long. The V gene's germline CDR1 is PRHDT and CDR2 FYEKMQ (reference sequence). The full variable domain, completed using reference TRBV13 and TRBJ1-2, is AAGVIQSPRHLIKEKRETATLKCYPIPRHDTVYWYQQGPGQDPQFLISFYEKMQSDKGSIPDRFSAQQFSDYHSELNMSSLELGDSALYFCASSLGRVTHGYTFGSGTRLTVV.

The CDR3 sequence is CASSRGQDYTEAFF. CDR3 in DNA: TGTGCCAGCTCACGCGGACAGGACTACACTGAAGCTTTCTTT. The V and J genes are TRBV18 and TRBJ1-1, with 7 bases matching TRBD1. Germline V CDR1 and CDR2: KGHSH, LQKENI. The CDR3 has 14 residues. The trim removed 4 bases at V and 3 bases at J, leaving 5 bases unmatched.

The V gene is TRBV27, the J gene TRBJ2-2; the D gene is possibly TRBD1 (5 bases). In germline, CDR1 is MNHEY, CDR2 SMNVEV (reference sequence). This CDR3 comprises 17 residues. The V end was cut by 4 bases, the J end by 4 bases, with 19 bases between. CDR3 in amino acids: CASSWGMQGSGTGELFF. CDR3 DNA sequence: TGTGCCAGCAGTTGGGGCATGCAGGGCTCCGGCACCGGGGAGCTGTTTTTT.